This T cell receptor beta chain emerged from a study of T cells in Graves' hyperthyroidism and ophthalmopathy. Study observations and caveats: The majority of expanded thyroid clonotypes above 0.001 also appeared in blood.

V lost 3 bases and J 2 bases, leaving 7 bases between the germline ends. The CDR3 runs 13 residues. CDR1 and CDR2 (germline): MDHEN, SYDVKM. Among ophthalmopathy patients, the Clinical Activity Score reached at least 3, the NOSPECS grade reached at least 4, and duration remained under 3 months. In its sample, this clonotype was seen many times. Its antigen remains unknown. From RNA transcripts, TCR beta CDR3 regions were amplified. HTBI primers were employed in a first-round RT-PCR of the TCR CDR3. One entry per CDR3 protein results from TCRdb running MiXCR on the multiplex PCR reads. The sample has about 640,000 distinct CDR3 sequences, less than 25% seen once.

Sequencing input: blood. The TCR comes from a man aged 25-45 years with Graves' ophthalmopathy. The J gene is TRBJ1-2, the V gene TRBV28; no reliable D call. The CDR3 coding sequence is TGTGCCAGCAGTTTTGAAGGGAACTATGGCTACACCTTC. Protein product: CASSFEGNYGYTF.